These 16 T cell receptor beta chains were all obtained from the same sample, sequenced in a study of T cells in Graves' hyperthyroidism and ophthalmopathy. Amplification targeted TCR beta CDR3 regions from RNA transcripts. First-round RT-PCR of the TCR CDR3 relied on the HTBI primer set. TCRdb re-called the multiplex PCR reads with MiXCR, one entry per CDR3 protein. The table lists approximately 480,000 distinct CDR3 sequences, around 20% of them singletons. Specimen: blood. Receptor source: a man aged 18 to 30 with Graves' hyperthyroidism.

This clonotype was counted many times. The V and J genes are TRBV6-2 or TRBV6-3 and TRBJ1-5; D ambiguous. Looked up from germline, CDR1 is MNHEY and CDR2 is SVGEGT. CDR3 length equals 15 residues. Trimming stripped 4 bases from V and 1 base from J, with 11 bases between. CDR3 in DNA: TGTGCCAGCAGTTCCCTATCACGGAGCAATCAGCCCCAGCATTTT. Protein product: CASSSLSRSNQPQHF.

This clonotype was seen repeatedly, ten times or more. This chain uses TRBV12-3 or TRBV12-4 with TRBJ1-1, with D hard to call. Trimming took 8 bases from V and 5 from J, leaving 18 bases between them. The CDR3 runs to 14 residues. CDR3 bases: TGTGCCAGCCATCTTTCGTCGGGGAAGACTGAAGCTTTCTTT. It yields the protein CASHLSSGKTEAFF.

The sample holds a few counts of this clonotype. The chain employs TRBV28 and TRBJ2-2; a weak D match, TRBD1 (6 bases). The CDR3 spans 16 residues. Trimming shortened V by 8 bases and J by 4 bases, and 20 bases separated the two germline ends. CDR1 is MDHEN, CDR2 SYDVKM, per germline. In DNA, the CDR3 is TGTGCCAGCCAAACGGCCCAGGGGTCGGGCACCGGGGAGCTGTTTTTT. Encoded protein: CASQTAQGSGTGELFF.

The rearrangement links TRBV4-1 to TRBJ1-1; perhaps TRBD1 as D (5 bases). This CDR3 region has 20 residues. V lost 3 bases and J lost 2, with 28 bases in between. CDR1 and CDR2 from the germline V gene are MGHRA and YSYEKL. As DNA, the CDR3 is TGCGCCAGCAGCCACCCCCCATATTTTAGGGGCGGAGGTGGAAACACTGAAGCTTTCTTT. This gives the protein CASSHPPYFRGGGGNTEAFF.

This clonotype is a singleton in its sample. This rearrangement joins TRBV27 to TRBJ2-7; 7 bases fit TRBD1. Germline V gene sequence: CDR1 MNHEY, CDR2 SMNVEV (reference sequence). The ends lost 7 bases at V and 2 bases at J; junction bases unmatched: 11. CDR3 length: 15 residues. CDR3 sequence: CASTQFGTVPYEQYF. DNA of the CDR3: TGTGCCAGCACACAATTCGGGACAGTCCCCTACGAGCAGTACTTC.

Worth noting for this clonotype: This clone may be a read error of a much larger clone one base away. The J gene is TRBJ2-4, the V gene TRBV6-1; TRBD1 might be the D (5 bases). The CDR3 is 11 amino acids. CDR1 MNHNS and CDR2 SASEGT come from the germline V gene. V shed 5 bases and J shed 14 bases, with 13 bases lying between them. CDR3 bases: TGTGCCAGCAGTCCAGGGCCTCGCAAGTACTTC. It codes for CASSPGPRKYF.

The chain links TRBV4-2 to TRBJ1-3, with a possible D match to TRBD1 (6 bases). CDR3 length: 16 residues. CDR1 and CDR2 (germline): LGHNA, YNFKEQ. Trimming removed 4 bases at V and 3 bases at J, with 16 bases between. CDR3 in amino acids: CASSPERGAGGNTIYF. The CDR3 DNA follows: TGTGCCAGCAGCCCGGAACGGGGGGCTGGTGGAAACACCATATATTTT.

This clonotype was seen a handful of times. The rearrangement uses TRBV18 and TRBJ2-5; 13 bases map to TRBD2. The CDR3 spans 17 residues. After removal of 3 bases from V and 3 bases from J, the junction contained 7 bases not matched to a gene. Germline V CDR1 and CDR2: KGHSH, LQKENI. CDR3: CASSPGTSGVKKETQYF. CDR3 nucleotides: TGTGCCAGCTCACCGGGGACTAGCGGGGTGAAAAAAGAGACCCAGTACTTC.

Many counts were recorded for this clonotype. This chain links TRBV28 with TRBJ2-2, with D possibly TRBD2 on 6 matching bases. V was shortened by 1 base and J by 1 base, with 10 bases between the two germline ends. This CDR3 is built from 16 residues. Germline V lookup: CDR1 MDHEN, CDR2 SYDVKM. CDR3 bases: TGTGCCAGCAGTTTATTACCAGCGGGGAACACCGGGGAGCTGTTTTTT. Protein sequence: CASSLLPAGNTGELFF.

V gene TRBV2 combines with J gene TRBJ2-7; D perhaps matches TRBD1 (5 bases). The V end lost 8 bases, the J end lost 3 bases, and 14 bases lay between the germline ends. This CDR3 contains 13 residues. Germline-derived CDR1 and CDR2 are SNHLY and FYNNEI. For the CDR3, the DNA is TGTGCCAGCGGGCAGGGTCCGGGCTACGAGCAGTACTTC. As protein: CASGQGPGYEQYF. The whole variable domain, filled in from reference TRBV2 and TRBJ2-7, reads EPEVTQTPSHQVTQMGQEVILRCVPISNHLYFYWYRQILGQKVEFLVSFYNNEISEKSEIFDDQFSVERPDGSNFTLKIRSTKLEDSAMYFCASGQGPGYEQYFGPGTRLTVT.

This clonotype was seen ten or more times. CDR3 nucleotide sequence: TGCAGTGCTAGGTCAGGAGATGGCTACACCTTC. This encodes CSARSGDGYTF. The rearrangement links TRBV20-1 to TRBJ1-2; no firm D call. V gave up 3 bases and J gave up 6 bases, with 8 bases separating them. CDR1 and CDR2 (germline): DFQATT, SNEGSKA (reference sequence). CDR3 length: 11 residues.

The chain uses TRBV12-3 or TRBV12-4 and TRBJ2-1; TRBD2 agrees at 11 bases. The trim removed 8 bases at V and 6 bases at J, leaving 9 bases unmatched. The CDR3 loop spans 15 amino acids. The CDR3 nucleotides read TGTGCCAGCTTCCAGACTAGCGGGACCCCCAATGAGCAGTTCTTC. Translating gives CASFQTSGTPNEQFF.

This clonotype was counted ten times or more. The genes are TRBV6-1 and TRBJ2-7, with 7 bases lining up with TRBD1. CDR1 is MNHNS and CDR2 is SASEGT in the germline V gene. The CDR3 runs 14 residues. The J segment lost 3 bases and the V segment lost 4 bases, leaving 6 bases of the junction unmatched. The CDR3 DNA follows: TGTGCCAGCAGTGCACAGGGGCGCGGCTACGAGCAGTACTTC. Translation: CASSAQGRGYEQYF.

This clonotype was picked up many times. The gene calls are TRBV20-1 and TRBJ2-4; D call uncertain. The V and J ends lost 2 bases and 6 bases respectively, with 11 bases between them. CDR3 length equals 13 residues. The germline CDR1 and CDR2 sequences are DFQATT and SNEGSKA (reference sequence). Written as DNA, the CDR3 is TGCAGTGCTAGACAAACCCCCCTAAACATTCAGTACTTC. Its protein product is CSARQTPLNIQYF.

In its sample, this clonotype was seen many times. The CDR3 DNA reads TGTGCCAGCAGCGTACAGGGTGGCAATCAGCCCCAGCATTTT. Translating gives CASSVQGGNQPQHF. The genes are TRBV2 and TRBJ1-5; tentatively, D is TRBD1 (6 bases). The CDR3 runs 14 residues. Trimming stripped 6 bases from V and 2 bases from J, with 11 bases between. CDR1 and CDR2 (germline): SNHLY, FYNNEI.

This clonotype was detected many times. V is TRBV24-1 and J is TRBJ2-7; D is uncertain. The CDR3 is made up of 13 amino acids. Germline V gene sequence: CDR1 KGHDR, CDR2 SFDVKD. Trimming stripped 4 bases from V and 4 bases from J, with 10 bases between. The CDR3 reads CATSDPDGYEQYF. DNA for the CDR3: TGTGCCACCAGTGACCCGGACGGGTACGAGCAGTACTTC.